What follows describes a single T cell receptor beta chain. What it recognizes is unknown. This sample is part of a study of B cell selection in AIRE deficiency. The sorted conventional CD4 T cells were gated as CD4+CD127+. The protocol was immunoSEQ multiplex PCR, while the TCRdb copy is restricted to in-frame clones and leaves out a portion. The sample includes approximately 24,000 clones, about 95% of them seen just once. Study-wide results and caveats: AIRE-deficient Tconv and Treg repertoires matched healthy donors in TCRBV, CDR3 length, diversity. Shared Treg sequences were biased toward short CDR3s with few non-templated nucleotide insertions.

This TCR was recovered from a human donor in good health. The sequenced sample consisted of CD4+CD127+ conventional T cells sorted from PBMCs.

The CDR3 coding sequence is TGTGCCAGCAACGGACGCAGGGGTGAGGAGCTGTTTTTT. This sequence encodes CASNGRRGEELFF. The rearrangement joins TRBV6-5 to TRBJ2-2; D perhaps matches TRBD1 (6 bases). V lost 7 bases and J 10 bases, leaving 16 bases between the germline ends. The CDR3 sequence is 13 residues long. Per germline, CDR1 MNHEY and CDR2 SVGAGI.